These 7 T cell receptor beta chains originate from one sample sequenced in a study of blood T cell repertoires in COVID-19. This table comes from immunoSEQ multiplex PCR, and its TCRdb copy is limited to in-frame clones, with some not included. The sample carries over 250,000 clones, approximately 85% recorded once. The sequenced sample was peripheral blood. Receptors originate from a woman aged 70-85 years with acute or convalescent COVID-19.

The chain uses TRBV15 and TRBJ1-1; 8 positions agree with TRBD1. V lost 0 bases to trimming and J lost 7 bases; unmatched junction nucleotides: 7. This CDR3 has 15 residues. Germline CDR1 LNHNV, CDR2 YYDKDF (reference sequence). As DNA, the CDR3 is TGTGCCACCAGCAGAGACCGGGACAGGAGCTTTGAAGCTTTCTTT. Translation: CATSRDRDRSFEAFF.

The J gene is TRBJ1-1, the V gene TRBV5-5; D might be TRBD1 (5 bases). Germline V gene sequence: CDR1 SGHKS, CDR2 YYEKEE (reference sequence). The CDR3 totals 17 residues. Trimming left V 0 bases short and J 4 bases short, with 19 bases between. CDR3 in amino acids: CASSLAGSGNYVTEAFF. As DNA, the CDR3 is TGTGCCAGCAGCTTGGCCGGTTCAGGGAATTATGTCACTGAAGCTTTCTTT.

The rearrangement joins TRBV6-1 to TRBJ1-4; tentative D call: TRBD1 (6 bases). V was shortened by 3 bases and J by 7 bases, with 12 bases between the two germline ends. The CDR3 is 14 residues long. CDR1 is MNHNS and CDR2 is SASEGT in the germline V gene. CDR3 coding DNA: TGTGCCAGCAGTGAGGGGGCCTACGGTGAAAAACTGTTTTTT. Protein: CASSEGAYGEKLFF.

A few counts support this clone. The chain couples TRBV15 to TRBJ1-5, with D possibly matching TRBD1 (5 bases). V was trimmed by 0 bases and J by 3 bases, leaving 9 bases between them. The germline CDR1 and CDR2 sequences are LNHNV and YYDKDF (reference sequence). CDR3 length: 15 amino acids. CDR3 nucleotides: TGTGCCACCAGCAGAGAGAGACAGATCAATCAGCCCCAGCATTTT. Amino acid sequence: CATSRERQINQPQHF. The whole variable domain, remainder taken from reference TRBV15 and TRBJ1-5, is DAMVIQNPRYQVTQFGKPVTLSCSQTLNHNVMYWYQQKSSQAPKLLFHYYDKDFNNEADTPDNFQSRRPNTSFCFLDIRSPGLGDTAMYLCATSRERQINQPQHFGDGTRLSIL.

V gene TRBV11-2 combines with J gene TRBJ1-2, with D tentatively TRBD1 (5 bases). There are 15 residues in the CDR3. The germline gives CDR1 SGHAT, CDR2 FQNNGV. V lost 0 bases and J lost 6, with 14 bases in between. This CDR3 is CASSLEAFQGNGYTF. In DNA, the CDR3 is TGTGCCAGCAGCTTAGAGGCCTTTCAGGGCAATGGCTACACCTTC.

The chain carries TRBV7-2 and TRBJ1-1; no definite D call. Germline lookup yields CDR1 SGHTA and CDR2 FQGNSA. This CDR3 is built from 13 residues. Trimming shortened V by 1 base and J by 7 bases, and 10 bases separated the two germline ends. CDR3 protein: CASSLGHSLEAFF. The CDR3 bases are TGTGCCAGCAGCTTAGGACACTCTCTTGAAGCTTTCTTT. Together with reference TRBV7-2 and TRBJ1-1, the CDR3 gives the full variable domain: GAGVSQSPSNKVTEKGKDVELRCDPISGHTALYWYRQSLGQGLEFLIYFQGNSAPDKSGLPSDRFSAERTGGSVSTLTIQRTQQEDSAVYLCASSLGHSLEAFFGQGTRLTVV.

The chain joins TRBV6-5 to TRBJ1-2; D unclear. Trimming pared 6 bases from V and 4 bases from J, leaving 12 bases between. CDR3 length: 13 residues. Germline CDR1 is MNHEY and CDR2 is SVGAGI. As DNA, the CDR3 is TGTGCCAGCAGAAACGGGGATCTCTATGGCTACACCTTC. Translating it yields CASRNGDLYGYTF.